These 26 T cell receptor beta chains came from one sample sequenced in a study of vaccination effects on CD4 cells after COVID-19. Their specific antigens are unknown. Antigen-specific CD4+ T cells were expanded (with viral peptide pools) by the ViraFEST assay ahead of sequencing. Scientists isolated CD4+ T cells after a roughly 10-day culture period ended. A PCR test confirmed that the person had SARS-CoV-2 infection between March and December 2020. Each participant was given two doses of one vaccine (BNT162b2 or mRNA-1273). Data came from immunoSEQ multiplex PCR; TCRdb stores just in-frame clones and leaves some out. The sample includes about 14,000 clones, over 70% of them seen just once. The sequencing here drew on CD4+ T cells from PBMCs cultured with SARS-CoV-2 spike peptides, taken after COVID-19 vaccination. Receptors were obtained from a human donor who had a prior SARS-CoV-2 infection.

The chain has TRBV30 and TRBJ2-3, with 10 positions matching TRBD2. CDR1 is GTSNPN and CDR2 is SVGIG in the germline V gene (reference sequence). The CDR3 is 16 residues long. Trimming cost V 3 bases and J 4 bases; bases outside gene matches: 10. CDR3 region: CAWSALAGGGSDTQYF. CDR3 nucleotide sequence: TGTGCCTGGAGCGCATTAGCGGGAGGCGGGTCAGATACGCAGTATTTT.

This clone turned up a few times. The rearrangement uses TRBV10-2 and TRBJ2-7; 9 bases fit TRBD1. The germline V gene encodes CDR1 WSHSY and CDR2 SAAADI. There are 13 residues in the CDR3. With V trimmed by 7 bases and J by 4 bases, 5 bases remained unmatched. Written as DNA, the CDR3 is TGCGCCAGCACACCGGGACAGGGATACGAGCAGTACTTC. It codes for CASTPGQGYEQYF.

The chain recombines TRBV7-2 with TRBJ2-7; D may be TRBD2 (5 bases). The germline CDR1 and CDR2 sequences are SGHTA and FQGNSA. The CDR3 extends over 14 amino acids. The germline V and J ends were trimmed by 5 bases and 6 bases, with 17 bases remaining between them. DNA of the CDR3: TGTGCCAGCAGCCGTAGCGAGGTTATGGTCGAGCAGTACTTC. Protein: CASSRSEVMVEQYF.

By sample share, this clone is medium-sized. The chain couples TRBV10-1 to TRBJ2-2; D unclear. Germline lookup yields CDR1 WNHNN and CDR2 SYGVQD (reference sequence). The germline V and J ends were trimmed by 11 bases and 6 bases, with 1 base remaining between them. The length of the CDR3 is 8 residues. The CDR3 sequence: CAAGELFF. The CDR3, as DNA: TGCGCCGCCGGGGAGCTGTTTTTT.

The chain is built from TRBV6-5 and TRBJ1-6; D is uncertain. Germline V CDR1 and CDR2: MNHEY, SVGAGI. Trimming cost V 0 bases and J 6 bases, with 12 bases left between them. CDR3 length equals 16 residues. In DNA, the CDR3 is TGTGCCAGCAGTTACTCGAGGATCAGGCTTAATTCACCCCTCCACTTT. This translates into CASSYSRIRLNSPLHF.

The chain uses TRBV2 and TRBJ1-1, with unresolved D. Germline V lookup: CDR1 SNHLY, CDR2 FYNNEI. V was trimmed by 3 bases and J by 4 bases, leaving 9 bases between them. The CDR3 is made up of 13 amino acids. CDR3 loop: CASSEGAGTEAFF. The CDR3 nucleotides are TGTGCCAGCAGTGAGGGAGCGGGCACTGAAGCTTTCTTT.

This clone is labeled as medium-sized (0.01 to 0.1%). CDR3: CAINRVGSPLHF. CDR3 bases: TGTGCCATCAACAGGGTGGGTTCACCCCTCCACTTT. V is TRBV10-3 and J is TRBJ1-6; weak D call: TRBD1 (6 bases). Germline CDR1 reads ENHRY; CDR2 reads SYGVKD. V was cut by 7 bases and J by 9 bases, with 10 bases left in between. The CDR3 contains 12 residues.

V gene TRBV19 combines with J gene TRBJ1-5, with a possible D match to TRBD1 (6 bases). Trimming pared 6 bases from V and 3 bases from J, leaving 15 bases between. CDR1 and CDR2 from the germline V gene are LNHDA and SQIVND (reference sequence). CDR3 size: 15 residues. The CDR3 region is CASSMNQGLNQPQHF. The CDR3 nucleotides are TGTGCCAGTAGCATGAACCAGGGGCTCAATCAGCCCCAGCATTTT.

The CDR3 spells CASSYSGRATADTQYF. The CDR3 coding sequence is TGTGCCAGCAGCTATAGCGGGAGGGCCACGGCAGATACGCAGTATTTT. The genes are TRBV5-6 and TRBJ2-3; 11 nucleotides agree with TRBD2. Per the germline V gene, CDR1 is SGHDT and CDR2 is YYEEEE. The CDR3 loop spans 16 amino acids. V was clipped by 3 bases and J by 4 bases; unmatched bases: 7.

Only one count was recorded for this clone. The V gene is TRBV25-1, the J gene TRBJ2-1, with 12 bases fitting TRBD2. V dropped 1 base and J dropped 12; count of bases not matched to a gene: 7. This CDR3 region has 15 residues. Germline CDR1 MGHDK, CDR2 SYGVNS. CDR3 loop: CASSELSSGGGTQFF. Written as DNA, the CDR3 is TGTGCCAGCAGTGAATTGTCTAGCGGGGGGGGCACGCAGTTCTTC.

The sample holds a few counts of this clone. The CDR3 here is CASSEAPLYGYTF. In DNA form, the CDR3 reads TGTGCCAGCAGTGAAGCCCCACTCTATGGCTACACCTTC. The chain is built from TRBV6-1 and TRBJ1-2; unclear D gene. Germline assignment: CDR1 MNHNS and CDR2 SASEGT. The CDR3 has 13 residues. V was clipped by 0 bases and J by 4 bases, with 6 bases between them.

The chain is built from TRBV20-1 and TRBJ2-7, with D uncertain. V was pared by 4 bases and J by 3 bases, with 7 bases between. The CDR3 sequence is 11 residues long. Germline lookup yields CDR1 DFQATT and CDR2 SNEGSKA (reference sequence). The CDR3 region is CSATRDYEQYF. CDR3 in DNA: TGCAGTGCTACGCGAGACTACGAGCAGTACTTC.

V usage is TRBV4-2 and J usage is TRBJ1-6, with D possibly matching TRBD1 (5 bases). V shed 0 bases and J shed 8 bases, with 17 bases lying between them. CDR1 is LGHNA, CDR2 YNFKEQ, per germline. The length of the CDR3 is 17 residues. CDR3 amino acids: CASSQDSIRVRHSPLHF. The DNA for the CDR3 is TGTGCCAGCAGCCAAGACTCGATCAGGGTGAGGCATTCACCCCTCCACTTT.

The chain carries TRBV6-2 or TRBV6-3 and TRBJ2-7; D remains ambiguous. This CDR3 has 14 residues. Germline CDR1 is MNHEY and CDR2 is SVGEGT. Trimming left V 5 bases short and J 0 bases short, with 11 bases between. The CDR3 nucleotides read TGTGCCAGCAGTCGGTACGGCGCCTCCTACGAGCAGTACTTC. Protein product: CASSRYGASYEQYF.

The rearrangement uses TRBV3-1 (or the pseudogene TRBV3-2) and TRBJ1-2; D unresolved. V dropped 3 bases and J dropped 4 bases, with 12 bases sitting between them. The CDR3 loop spans 14 amino acids. Germline V lookup: CDR1 LGHDT, CDR2 YNNKEL (reference sequence). As DNA, the CDR3 is TGTGCCAGCAGCCAGTTCCTGATACCCTATGGCTACACCTTC. Translation gives CASSQFLIPYGYTF.

The DNA of the CDR3 is TGTGCCAACCTCGAGGGGGGTAGCGGGAGTCACCCAGATACGCAGTATTTT. Amino acid sequence: CANLEGGSGSHPDTQYF. The genes are TRBV21-1 and TRBJ2-3; TRBD2 is taken as the D call from the table, unchecked against the DNA. TRBV21-1 is designated a pseudogene. This CDR3 is built from 17 residues.

The chain links TRBV10-1 to TRBJ2-3; D possibly uses TRBD1 or TRBD2 (5 bases each). The germline V gene encodes CDR1 WNHNN and CDR2 SYGVQD (reference sequence). There are 16 residues in the CDR3. Trimming shortened V by 0 bases and J by 0 bases, and 10 bases separated the two germline ends. The chain's CDR3 is CASSESGRTSTDTQYF. In DNA form, the CDR3 reads TGCGCCAGCAGTGAGTCGGGGCGGACTAGCACAGATACGCAGTATTTT.

This clone showed up just once. J is TRBJ2-3 and V is TRBV6-1; no reliable D call. CDR1 is MNHNS and CDR2 is SASEGT in the germline V gene. This CDR3 spans 16 amino acids. With 0 bases removed from V and 0 bases from J, the gap between germline ends came to 10 bases. The CDR3, as DNA: TGTGCCAGCAGTGAAGCAGGTGGTACAAGCACAGATACGCAGTATTTT. Translation: CASSEAGGTSTDTQYF.

The chain carries TRBV5-4 and TRBJ2-3, with a weak D call TRBD1 (6 bases). CDR1 is SGHNT and CDR2 is YYREEE in the germline V gene (reference sequence). V shed 4 bases and J shed 2 bases, with 17 bases lying between them. This CDR3 has 16 amino acids. The chain's CDR3 is CASSDGTSASTDTQYF. CDR3 sequence (DNA): TGTGCCAGCAGCGATGGGACATCGGCCTCCACAGATACGCAGTATTTT. The whole variable domain, filled in from reference TRBV5-4 and TRBJ2-3, reads ETGVTQSPTHLIKTRGQQVTLRCSSQSGHNTVSWYQQALGQGPQFIFQYYREEENGRGNFPPRFSGLQFPNYSSELNVNALELDDSALYLCASSDGTSASTDTQYFGPGTRLTVL.

The V call is TRBV7-2, the J call TRBJ2-1, with D unclear. V was pared by 2 bases and J by 6 bases, with 11 bases between. Germline CDR1 is SGHTA and CDR2 is FQGNSA. This CDR3 spans 14 amino acids. The CDR3 sequence: CASSLNYEVNEQFF. DNA for the CDR3: TGTGCCAGCAGCTTAAACTATGAAGTCAATGAGCAGTTCTTC.

This chain links TRBV3-1 (or the pseudogene TRBV3-2) with TRBJ2-1, with 12 positions matching TRBD2. Per the germline V gene, CDR1 is LGHDT and CDR2 is YNNKEL (reference sequence). There are 19 residues in the CDR3. J gave up 4 bases and V 1 base, and 11 bases lay outside the gene matches. CDR3 nucleotide sequence: TGTGCCAGCAGCCAAGGATTGACGCGACTAGCGGGAGAGTACAATGAGCAGTTCTTC. Translated, it gives CASSQGLTRLAGEYNEQFF.

A note on this clone: Its ends do not fully match the called genes, so a read error is possible. The genes are TRBV23-1 and TRBJ1-1; TRBD1 matches at 8 bases. TRBV23-1 belongs to the ORF category, with a function that is uncertain. The CDR3 is 14 amino acids. The CDR3 coding sequence is TGCGCCAGCAGTCCCCAGGGGACAGGCCATATCAGGGTCTTT. Translated, it gives CASSPQGTGHIRVF.

The genes are TRBV29-1 and TRBJ1-2, with a weak D call TRBD1 (5 bases). Germline V lookup: CDR1 SQVTM, CDR2 ANQGSEA. The V and J ends lost 4 bases and 4 bases respectively, with 19 bases between them. The CDR3 has 15 residues. This chain's CDR3 is CSVGKGFSGVYGYTF. CDR3 nucleotides: TGCAGCGTTGGAAAGGGGTTTTCGGGGGTCTATGGCTACACCTTC. Filled out from reference TRBV29-1 and TRBJ1-2, the complete variable domain reads SAVISQKPSRDICQRGTSLTIQCQVDSQVTMMFWYRQQPGQSLTLIATANQGSEATYESGFVIDKFPISRPNLTFSTLTVSNMSPEDSSIYLCSVGKGFSGVYGYTFGSGTRLTVV.

V gene TRBV7-2 combines with J gene TRBJ1-2; perhaps TRBD1 as D (5 bases). Per germline, CDR1 SGHTA and CDR2 FQGNSA. Trimming removed 4 bases from V and 8 bases from J, with 11 bases in between. The CDR3 extends over 12 amino acids. CDR3 DNA sequence: TGTGCCAGCAGCTCAGGGTATGGCGGCTACACCTTC. This sequence encodes CASSSGYGGYTF.

This chain joins TRBV6-6 and TRBJ2-1, with TRBD1 as a possible D gene (6 bases). The CDR3 extends over 14 amino acids. Germline V gene data show CDR1 as MNHNY and CDR2 as SVGAGI (reference sequence). Between the trimmed V and J ends, which lost 6 bases and 6 bases, there was a span of 15 bases. CDR3 sequence: CASRWGRISNEQFF. The CDR3 coding sequence is TGTGCCAGCAGATGGGGGCGAATAAGCAATGAGCAGTTCTTC.

This clone was observed a single time. The chain couples TRBV27 to TRBJ2-2; weak D call: TRBD2 (5 bases). CDR3 length: 15 residues. Germline CDR1 is MNHEY and CDR2 is SMNVEV (reference sequence). V shed 1 base and J shed 5 bases, with 11 bases lying between them. CDR3 bases: TGTGCCAGCAGTTTATTACCTAGCAGGACCGGGGAGCTGTTTTTT. Encoded protein: CASSLLPSRTGELFF.